Shown below are 7 T cell receptor beta chains from a single sample sequenced in a study of blood T cell repertoires in COVID-19. The table came from immunoSEQ multiplex PCR; TCRdb's copy has only in-frame clones and leaves some out. The sample carries more than 95,000 clones, around 90% recorded once. The sequenced sample was peripheral blood. The receptors were gathered from an older woman with acute or convalescent COVID-19.

The V call is TRBV2, the J call TRBJ2-5; D possibly corresponds to TRBD2 (6 bases). Germline-derived CDR1 and CDR2 are SNHLY and FYNNEI. V was cut by 4 bases and J by 4 bases, with 16 bases left in between. CDR3 length: 15 amino acids. Here the CDR3 reads CASSGPGQAGETQYF. The CDR3, as DNA: TGTGCCAGCAGTGGCCCGGGTCAAGCGGGAGAGACCCAGTACTTC.

The J gene is TRBJ1-5, the V gene TRBV2; D is unclear. V lost 8 bases and J lost 2, with 13 bases in between. This CDR3 has 14 amino acids. Germline CDR1 reads SNHLY; CDR2 reads FYNNEI. The CDR3 reads CASVADQGNQPQHF. DNA of the CDR3: TGTGCCAGCGTGGCAGATCAGGGCAATCAGCCCCAGCATTTT. Variable domain in full (rest from reference TRBV2 and TRBJ1-5): EPEVTQTPSHQVTQMGQEVILRCVPISNHLYFYWYRQILGQKVEFLVSFYNNEISEKSEIFDDQFSVERPDGSNFTLKIRSTKLEDSAMYFCASVADQGNQPQHFGDGTRLSIL.

The rearrangement joins TRBV6-2 or TRBV6-3 to TRBJ2-1; TRBD2 agrees at 9 bases. The CDR3 contains 17 residues. V lost 0 bases to trimming and J lost 4 bases; unmatched junction nucleotides: 7. CDR1 and CDR2 from the germline V gene are MNHEY and SVGEGT. CDR3 sequence: CASSYSRGRAIYNEQFF. CDR3 coding DNA: TGTGCCAGCAGTTACTCTCGCGGGAGGGCCATTTACAATGAGCAGTTCTTC.

The CDR3 DNA reads TGTGCCAGCAGTTTAGGAGCGGATACGCAGTATTTT. Amino acid sequence: CASSLGADTQYF. The chain has TRBV28 and TRBJ2-3; D gene ambiguous. The V gene lost 2 bases and the J gene lost 6 bases, with 6 bases spanning the gap. From germline, CDR1 is MDHEN and CDR2 SYDVKM. The CDR3 loop spans 12 amino acids.

V gene TRBV28 combines with J gene TRBJ1-1; 7 positions match TRBD1. This CDR3 region has 14 residues. V dropped 5 bases and J dropped 4; count of bases not matched to a gene: 7. Germline lookup yields CDR1 MDHEN and CDR2 SYDVKM. The DNA of the CDR3 is TGTGCCAGCAGTACCCAGGGGGGCGCCACTGAAGCTTTCTTT. Residues: CASSTQGGATEAFF.

This clone was recorded once. This chain uses TRBV5-1 with TRBJ1-1, with D possibly being TRBD1 (6 bases). V lost 4 bases and J lost 7, with 14 bases in between. The CDR3 contains 13 residues. The germline V gene has CDR1 SGHRS and CDR2 YFSETQ. DNA of the CDR3: TGCGCCAGCAGCCACGGACAGTGGTTTGAAGCTTTCTTT. Its translation is CASSHGQWFEAFF.

CDR3 nucleotide sequence: TGTGCCAGCAGCAGGCAGGGTACCAGCTCCTACGAGCAGTACTTC. This sequence encodes CASSRQGTSSYEQYF. The rearrangement joins TRBV7-2 to TRBJ2-7; TRBD1 might be the D (5 bases). The V gene lost 5 bases and the J gene lost 0 bases, with 14 bases spanning the gap. The length of the CDR3 is 15 residues. Per germline, CDR1 SGHTA and CDR2 FQGNSA.